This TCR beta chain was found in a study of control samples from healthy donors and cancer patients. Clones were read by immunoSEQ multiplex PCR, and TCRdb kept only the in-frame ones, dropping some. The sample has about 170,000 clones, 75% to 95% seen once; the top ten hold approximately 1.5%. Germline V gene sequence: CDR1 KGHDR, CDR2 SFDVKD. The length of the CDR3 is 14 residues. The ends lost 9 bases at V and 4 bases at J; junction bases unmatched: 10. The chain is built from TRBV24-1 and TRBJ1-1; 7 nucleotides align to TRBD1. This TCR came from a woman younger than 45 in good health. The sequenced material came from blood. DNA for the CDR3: TGTGCCACCCTCTGGGACAGTTTAGGCACTGAAGCTTTCTTT. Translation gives CATLWDSLGTEAFF.